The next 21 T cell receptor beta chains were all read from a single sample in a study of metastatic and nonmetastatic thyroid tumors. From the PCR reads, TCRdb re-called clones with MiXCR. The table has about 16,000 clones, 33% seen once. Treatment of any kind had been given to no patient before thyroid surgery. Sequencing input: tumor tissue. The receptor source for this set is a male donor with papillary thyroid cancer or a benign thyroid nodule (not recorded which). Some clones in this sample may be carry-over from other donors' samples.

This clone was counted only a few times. The CDR3 region has the DNA TGTGCCAGTACGCCAAACCACGGGACAGGGGAAGAGCAGTACTTC. Its translation: CASTPNHGTGEEQYF. The chain links TRBV19 to TRBJ2-7; 10 nucleotides align to TRBD1. Germline trimming cut 7 bases from V and 7 bases from J; bases unmatched to any gene: 13. Germline V lookup: CDR1 LNHDA, CDR2 SQIVND (reference sequence). This CDR3 has 15 amino acids.

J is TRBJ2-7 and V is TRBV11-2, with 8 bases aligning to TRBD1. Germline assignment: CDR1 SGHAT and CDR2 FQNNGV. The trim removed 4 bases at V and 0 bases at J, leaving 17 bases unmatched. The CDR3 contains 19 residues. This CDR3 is CASSYSQFSGTGSSYEQYF. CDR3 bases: TGTGCCAGCAGCTACAGTCAATTCTCCGGGACAGGAAGCTCCTACGAGCAGTACTTC. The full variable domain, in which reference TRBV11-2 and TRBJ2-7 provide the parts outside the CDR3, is EAGVAQSPRYKIIEKRQSVAFWCNPISGHATLYWYQQILGQGPKLLIQFQNNGVVDDSQLPKDRFSAERLKGVDSTLKIQPAKLEDSAVYLCASSYSQFSGTGSSYEQYFGPGTRLTVT.

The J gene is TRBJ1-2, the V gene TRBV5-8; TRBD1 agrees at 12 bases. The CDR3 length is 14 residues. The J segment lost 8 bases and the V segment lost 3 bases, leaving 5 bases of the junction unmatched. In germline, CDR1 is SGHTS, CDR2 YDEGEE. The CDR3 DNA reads TGTGCCAGCAGCTCCGGGACAGGGGGCGGCGGCTACACCTTC. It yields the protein CASSSGTGGGGYTF.

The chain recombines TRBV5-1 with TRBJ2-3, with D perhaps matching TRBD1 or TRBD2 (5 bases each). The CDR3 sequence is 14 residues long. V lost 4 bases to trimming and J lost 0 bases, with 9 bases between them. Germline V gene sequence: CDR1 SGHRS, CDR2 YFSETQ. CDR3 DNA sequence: TGCGCCAGCAGCAGGGACCTGAGCACAGATACGCAGTATTTT. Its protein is CASSRDLSTDTQYF. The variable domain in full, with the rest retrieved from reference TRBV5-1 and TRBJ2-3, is KAGVTQTPRYLIKTRGQQVTLSCSPISGHRSVSWYQQTPGQGLQFLFEYFSETQRNKGNFPGRFSGRQFSNSRSEMNVSTLELGDSALYLCASSRDLSTDTQYFGPGTRLTVL.

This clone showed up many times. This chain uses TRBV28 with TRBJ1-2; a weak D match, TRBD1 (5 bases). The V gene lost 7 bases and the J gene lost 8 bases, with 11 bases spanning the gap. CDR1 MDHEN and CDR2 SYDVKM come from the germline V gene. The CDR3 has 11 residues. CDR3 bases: TGTGCCAGCATGTTCGGGGGGGGCTACACCTTC. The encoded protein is CASMFGGGYTF.

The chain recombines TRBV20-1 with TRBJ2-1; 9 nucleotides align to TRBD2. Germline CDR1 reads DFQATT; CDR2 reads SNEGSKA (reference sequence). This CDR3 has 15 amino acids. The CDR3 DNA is TGCAGGGCCGCGGCATGGACTAGCGAATTGGATGAGCAGTTCTTC. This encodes CRAAAWTSELDEQFF.

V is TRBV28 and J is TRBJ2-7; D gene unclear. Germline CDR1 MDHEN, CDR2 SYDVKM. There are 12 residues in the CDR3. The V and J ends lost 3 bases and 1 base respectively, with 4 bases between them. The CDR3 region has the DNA TGTGCCAGCAGTTTCAGTTCCTACGAGCAGTACTTC. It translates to CASSFSSYEQYF.

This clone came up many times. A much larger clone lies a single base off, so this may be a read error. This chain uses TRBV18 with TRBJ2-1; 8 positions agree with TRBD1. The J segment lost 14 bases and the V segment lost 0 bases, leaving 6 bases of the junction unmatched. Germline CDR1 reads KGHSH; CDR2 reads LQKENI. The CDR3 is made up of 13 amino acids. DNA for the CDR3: TGTGCCAGCTCACCACCGCAGACGGGACAGGAGTTCTTC. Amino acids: CASSPPQTGQEFF.

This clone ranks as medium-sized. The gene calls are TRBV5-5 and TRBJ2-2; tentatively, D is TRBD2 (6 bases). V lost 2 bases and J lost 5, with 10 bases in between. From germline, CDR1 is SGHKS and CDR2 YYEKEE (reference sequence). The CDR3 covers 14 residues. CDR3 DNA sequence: TGTGCCAGCAGCTTAGACGGGGGAACCGGGGAGCTGTTTTTT. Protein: CASSLDGGTGELFF.

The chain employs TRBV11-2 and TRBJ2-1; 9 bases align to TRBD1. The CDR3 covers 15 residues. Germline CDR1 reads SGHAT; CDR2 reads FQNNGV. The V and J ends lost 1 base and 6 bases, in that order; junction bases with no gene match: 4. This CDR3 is CASSLGTGDINEQFF. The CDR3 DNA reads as TGTGCCAGCAGCTTAGGGACAGGGGATATCAATGAGCAGTTCTTC.

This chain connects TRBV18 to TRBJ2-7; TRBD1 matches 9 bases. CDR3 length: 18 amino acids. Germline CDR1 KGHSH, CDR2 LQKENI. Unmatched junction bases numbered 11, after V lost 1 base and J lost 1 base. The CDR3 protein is CASSPQMRGQGGSYEQYF. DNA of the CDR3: TGTGCCAGCTCACCACAAATGAGGGGACAGGGTGGATCCTACGAGCAGTACTTC.

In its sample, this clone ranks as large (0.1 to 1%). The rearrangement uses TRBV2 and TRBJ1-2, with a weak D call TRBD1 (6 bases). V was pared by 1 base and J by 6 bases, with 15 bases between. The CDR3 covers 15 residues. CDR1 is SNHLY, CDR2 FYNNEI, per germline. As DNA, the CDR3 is TGTGCCAGCAGTGAAGTAGGCAGGGGTGGTGATGGCTACACCTTC. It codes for CASSEVGRGGDGYTF.

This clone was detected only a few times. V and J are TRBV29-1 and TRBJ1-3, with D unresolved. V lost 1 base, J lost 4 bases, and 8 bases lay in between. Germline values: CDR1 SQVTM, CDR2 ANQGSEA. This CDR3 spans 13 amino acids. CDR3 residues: CSVEATAGNTIYF. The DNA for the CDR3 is TGCAGCGTTGAAGCCACAGCAGGAAACACCATATATTTT.

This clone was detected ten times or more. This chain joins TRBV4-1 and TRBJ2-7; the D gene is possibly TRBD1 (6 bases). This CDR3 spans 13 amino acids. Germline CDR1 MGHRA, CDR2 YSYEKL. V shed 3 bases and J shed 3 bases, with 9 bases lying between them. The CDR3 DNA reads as TGCGCCAGCAGCCATCCGGGACACTACGAGCAGTACTTC. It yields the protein CASSHPGHYEQYF.

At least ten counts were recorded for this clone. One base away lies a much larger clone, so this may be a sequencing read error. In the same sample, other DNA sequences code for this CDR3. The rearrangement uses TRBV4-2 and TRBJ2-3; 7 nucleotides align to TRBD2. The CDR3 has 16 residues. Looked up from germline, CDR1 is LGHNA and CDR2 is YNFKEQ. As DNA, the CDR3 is TGTGCCAGCAGCCAAGTTGGAGCGGGAAGCACAGACACGCAGTATTTT. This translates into CASSQVGAGSTDTQYF.

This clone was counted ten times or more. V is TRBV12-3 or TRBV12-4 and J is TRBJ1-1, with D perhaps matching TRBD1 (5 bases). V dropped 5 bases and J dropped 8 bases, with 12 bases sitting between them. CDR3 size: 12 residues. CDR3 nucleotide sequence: TGTGCCAGCAGTCCATGGGGCCTGGAAGCTTTCTTT. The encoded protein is CASSPWGLEAFF.

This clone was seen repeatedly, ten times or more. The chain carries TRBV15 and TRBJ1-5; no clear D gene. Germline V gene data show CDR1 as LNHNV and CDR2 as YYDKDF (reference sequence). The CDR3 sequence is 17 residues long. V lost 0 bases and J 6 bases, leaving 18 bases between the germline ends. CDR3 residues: CATSRESAGSRVQPQHF. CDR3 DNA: TGTGCCACCAGCAGAGAATCAGCCGGGAGTCGAGTTCAGCCCCAGCATTTT.

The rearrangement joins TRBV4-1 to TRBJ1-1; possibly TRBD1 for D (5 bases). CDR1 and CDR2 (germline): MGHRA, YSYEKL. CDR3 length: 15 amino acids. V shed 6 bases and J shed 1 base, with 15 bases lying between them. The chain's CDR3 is CASRPRTGQNTEAFF. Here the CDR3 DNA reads TGCGCCAGCAGGCCTCGAACAGGACAGAACACTGAAGCTTTCTTT.

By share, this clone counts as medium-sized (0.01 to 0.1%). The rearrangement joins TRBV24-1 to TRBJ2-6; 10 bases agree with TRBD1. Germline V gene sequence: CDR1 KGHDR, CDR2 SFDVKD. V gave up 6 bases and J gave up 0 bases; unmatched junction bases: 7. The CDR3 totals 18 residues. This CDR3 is CATSSRDRGNSGANVLTF. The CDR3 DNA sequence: TGTGCCACCAGTAGCCGGGACAGGGGAAACTCTGGGGCCAACGTCCTGACTTTC.

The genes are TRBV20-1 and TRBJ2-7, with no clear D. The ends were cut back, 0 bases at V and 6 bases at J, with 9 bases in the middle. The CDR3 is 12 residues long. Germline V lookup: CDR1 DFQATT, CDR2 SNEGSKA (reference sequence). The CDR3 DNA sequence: TGCAGTGCTAGAGAGGCCAGCCTCGAGCAGTACTTC. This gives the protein CSAREASLEQYF.

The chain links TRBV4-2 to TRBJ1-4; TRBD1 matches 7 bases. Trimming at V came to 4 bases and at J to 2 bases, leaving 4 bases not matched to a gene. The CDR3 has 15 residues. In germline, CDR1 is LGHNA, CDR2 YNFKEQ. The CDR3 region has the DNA TGTGCCAGCAGCCCCCGACAGGGTACTAATGAAAAACTGTTTTTT. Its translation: CASSPRQGTNEKLFF.